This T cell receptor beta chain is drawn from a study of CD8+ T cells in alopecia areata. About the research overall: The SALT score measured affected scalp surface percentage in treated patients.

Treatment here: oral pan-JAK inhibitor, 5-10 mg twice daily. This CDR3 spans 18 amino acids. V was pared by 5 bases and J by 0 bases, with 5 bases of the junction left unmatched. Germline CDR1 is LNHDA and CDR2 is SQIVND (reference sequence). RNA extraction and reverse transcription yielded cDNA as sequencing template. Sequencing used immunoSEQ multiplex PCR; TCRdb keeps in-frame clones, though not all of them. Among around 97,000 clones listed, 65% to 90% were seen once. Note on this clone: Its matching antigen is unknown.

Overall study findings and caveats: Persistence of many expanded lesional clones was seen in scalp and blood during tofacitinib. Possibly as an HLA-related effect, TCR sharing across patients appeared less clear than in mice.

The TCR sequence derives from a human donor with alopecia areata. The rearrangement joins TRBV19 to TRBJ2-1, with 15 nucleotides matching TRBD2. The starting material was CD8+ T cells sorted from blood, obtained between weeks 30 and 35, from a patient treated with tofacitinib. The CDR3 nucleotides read TGTGCCAGTAGTGAACCGGGACTAGCGGGAGGCTCCTACAATGAGCAGTTCTTC. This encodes CASSEPGLAGGSYNEQFF.